This T cell receptor (beta chain) is drawn from a study of siplizumab effects on memory and regulatory T cells. Study-level findings and limits: To unstimulated subsets, only a minor fraction of alloreactive clones could be mapped. Roughly 75-97% of proliferating CD4+ or CD8+ clones lacked an assignable naive or memory phenotype.

About this clone itself: Its antigen is currently unknown.

The method was immunoSEQ multiplex PCR; TCRdb's version includes in-frame clones alone and lacks a portion of them. The table shows about 87,000 clones, with approximately 90% occurring only once. The CDR3 has 14 residues. From germline, CDR1 is SGHTA and CDR2 FQGNSA. V shed 10 bases and J shed 1 base, with 14 bases lying between them. The sample was CD4+ T cells sorted from blood. The gene calls are TRBV7-2 and TRBJ1-3; tentatively, D is TRBD1 (5 bases). This sequence originates from a human donor in good health. The DNA of the CDR3 is TGTGCCACCAAGGAGGGACTATCTGGAAACACCATATATTTT. Encoded protein: CATKEGLSGNTIYF. Looking up the rest from reference TRBV7-2 and TRBJ1-3 gives the full variable domain: GAGVSQSPSNKVTEKGKDVELRCDPISGHTALYWYRQSLGQGLEFLIYFQGNSAPDKSGLPSDRFSAERTGGSVSTLTIQRTQQEDSAVYLCATKEGLSGNTIYFGEGSWLTVV.